A single sample is the source of the 18 T cell receptor beta chains below, sequenced in a study of blood T cell repertoires in COVID-19 (dated by TCRdb to between 2020 and 2021). Libraries were constructed by the immunoSEQ multiplex PCR assay. In TCRdb, the immuneACCESS table is reduced to in-frame sequences with V and J assigned. These tables do not hold every clone; where another copy was compared, an unresolved V gene accounts for under half, and the others remain unexplained. Counted in this sample were 180,000 or so clones; about 86% of them appeared once. Roughly 0.95% of the sample belongs to the ten largest clones. Sequencing used peripheral blood. The receptors stem from a man aged 18 to 29 with acute or convalescent COVID-19.

This clone has only a few counts. The chain couples TRBV7-2 to TRBJ1-6; D ambiguous. V lost 6 bases, J lost 6 bases, and 15 bases lay in between. In germline, CDR1 is SGHTA, CDR2 FQGNSA. This CDR3 spans 15 amino acids. The CDR3 loop is CASRERSGGNSPLHF. The CDR3 coding sequence is TGTGCCAGCAGGGAGAGGTCGGGTGGTAATTCACCCCTCCACTTT.

V gene TRBV28 combines with J gene TRBJ2-5, with 7 nucleotides matching TRBD2. With 3 bases clipped from V and 5 bases from J, the junction kept 3 bases outside the gene matches. Looked up from germline, CDR1 is MDHEN and CDR2 is SYDVKM. The CDR3 contains 13 residues. This chain's CDR3 is CASSLGGSETQYF. The CDR3 DNA is TGTGCCAGCAGTTTGGGAGGGTCTGAGACCCAGTACTTC.

The chain joins TRBV15 to TRBJ2-7, with 9 bases fitting TRBD2. Germline values: CDR1 LNHNV, CDR2 YYDKDF (reference sequence). The CDR3 totals 15 residues. J gave up 2 bases and V 3 bases, and 5 bases lay outside the gene matches. The CDR3 region has the DNA TGTGCCACCAGCAGTAGACTAGCGGAAACCTACGAGCAGTACTTC. Its translation: CATSSRLAETYEQYF.

The chain employs TRBV28 and TRBJ2-1; 11 bases are shared with TRBD1. CDR3 length: 16 residues. CDR1 MDHEN and CDR2 SYDVKM come from the germline V gene. After removal of 0 bases from V and 3 bases from J, the junction contained 1 base not matched to a gene. This CDR3 is CASSLWGQGGYNEQFF. CDR3 sequence (DNA): TGTGCCAGCAGTTTATGGGGACAGGGGGGCTACAATGAGCAGTTCTTC. The variable domain in full, completed from reference TRBV28 and TRBJ2-1, reads DVKVTQSSRYLVKRTGEKVFLECVQDMDHENMFWYRQDPGLGLRLIYFSYDVKMKEKGDIPEGYSVSREKKERFSLILESASTNQTSMYLCASSLWGQGGYNEQFFGPGTRLTVL.

This sequence joins TRBV27 and TRBJ2-7; 8 bases fit TRBD2. Germline CDR1 is MNHEY and CDR2 is SMNVEV (reference sequence). After removal of 6 bases from V and 2 bases from J, the junction contained 3 bases not matched to a gene. This CDR3 comprises 13 residues. The CDR3 nucleotides read TGTGCCAGCAGGGGGCGGGGGGCCTACGAGCAGTACGTC. It is translated as CASRGRGAYEQYV.

This clone was detected only a few times. The chain links TRBV28 to TRBJ1-2; D is ambiguous. Germline CDR1 reads MDHEN; CDR2 reads SYDVKM. Trimming left V 4 bases short and J 5 bases short, with 8 bases between. CDR3 length equals 12 residues. For the CDR3, the DNA is TGTGCCAGCAGTTCCAGTTCTTATGGCTACACCTTC. Protein product: CASSSSSYGYTF.

The table lists this clone with a few counts. The V and J genes are TRBV7-9 and TRBJ2-7; the match to TRBD2 covers 7 bases. Trimming took 3 bases from V and 5 from J; bases not matched to a gene: 10. Germline V gives CDR1 SEHNR, CDR2 FQNEAQ (reference sequence). This CDR3 contains 15 residues. The CDR3, as DNA: TGTGCCAGCAGCTTTTCACCCGGCGGGGGTAACGAGCAGTACTTC. Amino acids: CASSFSPGGGNEQYF.

This chain connects TRBV30 to TRBJ2-1; D might be TRBD2 (6 bases). The V gene's germline CDR1 is GTSNPN and CDR2 SVGIG (reference sequence). The CDR3 runs 15 residues. The germline V and J ends were trimmed by 7 bases and 2 bases, with 18 bases remaining between them. CDR3 DNA: TGTGCCTCGGACGAGGAGGGGATCGCCTACAATGAGCAGTTCTTC. Protein: CASDEEGIAYNEQFF.

V and J are TRBV9 and TRBJ1-1; 9 bases match TRBD1. The J segment lost 4 bases and the V segment lost 3 bases, leaving 4 bases of the junction unmatched. The CDR3 spans 14 residues. Germline CDR1 and CDR2: SGDLS and YYNGEE. As DNA, the CDR3 is TGTGCCAGCAGCGAGGGACAGGGAGGCACTGAAGCTTTCTTT. It specifies CASSEGQGGTEAFF. The full variable domain, its missing parts supplied by reference TRBV9 and TRBJ1-1, is DSGVTQTPKHLITATGQRVTLRCSPRSGDLSVYWYQQSLDQGLQFLIQYYNGEERAKGNILERFSAQQFPDLHSELNLSSLELGDSALYFCASSEGQGGTEAFFGQGTRLTVV.

This clone was counted a few times. The chain links TRBV19 to TRBJ2-7; 12 positions agree with TRBD1. There are 19 residues in the CDR3. Germline lookup yields CDR1 LNHDA and CDR2 SQIVND (reference sequence). V was pared by 9 bases and J by 5 bases, with 23 bases of the junction left unmatched. The CDR3 DNA reads as TGTGCCAGATTTTTGGACCCGGGGACAGGGGGCGTCTTCTTCCACGAGCAGTACTTC. Residues: CARFLDPGTGGVFFHEQYF.

This chain connects TRBV7-9 to TRBJ2-7; 9 positions agree with TRBD1. Germline lookup yields CDR1 SEHNR and CDR2 FQNEAQ (reference sequence). V was clipped by 2 bases and J by 7 bases; unmatched bases: 9. The CDR3 length is 15 residues. This CDR3 is CASSLSGQGLREQYF. The DNA for the CDR3 is TGTGCCAGCAGCTTATCGGGACAGGGTCTGCGGGAGCAGTACTTC.

The chain recombines TRBV29-1 with TRBJ2-7; possibly TRBD1 for D (6 bases). Trimming left V 6 bases short and J 2 bases short, with 11 bases between. Germline V CDR1 and CDR2: SQVTM, ANQGSEA. This CDR3 has 12 amino acids. The CDR3 region has the DNA TGCAGCGTACGGACAGCGACCTACGAGCAGTACTTC. Translated, it gives CSVRTATYEQYF.

The chain combines TRBV27 with TRBJ1-6, with 8 positions matching TRBD1. The length of the CDR3 is 16 residues. Germline lookup yields CDR1 MNHEY and CDR2 SMNVEV (reference sequence). The chain's CDR3 is CAIKPPGGLFNSPLHF. The CDR3 DNA reads as TGTGCTATCAAGCCGCCAGGGGGCCTCTTTAATTCACCCCTCCACTTT.

The count of this clone is one. This sequence joins TRBV10-3 and TRBJ2-1; 7 nucleotides line up with TRBD2. V shed 5 bases and J 6 bases; nucleotides not matched to a gene: 4. This CDR3 contains 13 residues. Germline lookup yields CDR1 ENHRY and CDR2 SYGVKD. The CDR3 DNA follows: TGTGCCATCAGTTCGGGGGGACTCAATGAGCAGTTCTTC. The encoded protein is CAISSGGLNEQFF.

V is TRBV5-5 and J is TRBJ2-7; D ambiguous. V was pared by 0 bases and J by 0 bases, with 7 bases between. This CDR3 is 14 amino acids long. The V gene's germline CDR1 is SGHKS and CDR2 YYEKEE (reference sequence). The CDR3 DNA is TGTGCCAGCAGCTTGGTCCAGGCCTCCTACGAGCAGTACGTC. Protein product: CASSLVQASYEQYV.

The count of this clone is one. CDR3 residues: CASSGGGTLYNEQFF. CDR3 coding DNA: TGTGCCAGTAGTGGTGGGGGGACCCTCTACAATGAGCAGTTCTTC. J is TRBJ2-1 and V is TRBV19; D possibly corresponds to TRBD2 (6 bases). Germline loops: CDR1 LNHDA, CDR2 SQIVND (reference sequence). There are 15 residues in the CDR3. V lost 5 bases and J lost 3, with 14 bases in between.

The chain has TRBV30 and TRBJ1-1; tentatively, D is TRBD1 (5 bases). The germline CDR1 and CDR2 sequences are GTSNPN and SVGIG (reference sequence). CDR3 length equals 12 residues. Trimming took off 0 bases at V and 11 bases at J, with 13 bases between the two ends. Written as DNA, the CDR3 is TGTGCCTGGAGTGTAGGCGGGAAGGGGGCTTTCTTT. Its translation: CAWSVGGKGAFF. The full variable domain, rest sourced from reference TRBV30 and TRBJ1-1, is SQTIHQWPATLVQPVGSPLSLECTVEGTSNPNLYWYRQAAGRGLQLLFYSVGIGQISSEVPQNLSASRPQDRQFILSSKKLLLSDSGFYLCAWSVGGKGAFFGQGTRLTVV.

The chain recombines TRBV4-1 with TRBJ2-2; TRBD2 matches at 14 bases. With 4 bases clipped from V and 2 bases from J, the junction kept 6 bases outside the gene matches. Germline V gives CDR1 MGHRA, CDR2 YSYEKL. The CDR3 has 18 residues. The CDR3 DNA is TGCGCCAGCAGCCTTAAGGGACTAGCGGGGGTAAACACCGGGGAGCTGTTTTTT. Its translation: CASSLKGLAGVNTGELFF.